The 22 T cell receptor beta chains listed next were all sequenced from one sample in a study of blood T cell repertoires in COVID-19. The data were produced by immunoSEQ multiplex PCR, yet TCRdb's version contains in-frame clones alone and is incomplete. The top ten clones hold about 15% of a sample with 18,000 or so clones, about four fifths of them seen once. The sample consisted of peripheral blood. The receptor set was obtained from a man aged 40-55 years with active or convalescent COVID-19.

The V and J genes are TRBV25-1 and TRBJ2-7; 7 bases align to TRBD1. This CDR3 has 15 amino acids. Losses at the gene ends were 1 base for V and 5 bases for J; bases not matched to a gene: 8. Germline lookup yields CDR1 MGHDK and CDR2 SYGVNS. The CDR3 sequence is CASSEFVTGRNEQYF. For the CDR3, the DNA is TGTGCCAGCAGTGAATTCGTGACAGGGCGCAACGAGCAGTACTTC.

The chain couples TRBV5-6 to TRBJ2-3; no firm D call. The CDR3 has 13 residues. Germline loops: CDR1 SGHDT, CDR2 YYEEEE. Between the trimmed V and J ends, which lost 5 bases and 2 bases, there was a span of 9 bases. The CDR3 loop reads CASRSEYTDTQYF. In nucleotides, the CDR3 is TGTGCCAGCAGGTCCGAGTACACAGATACGCAGTATTTT.

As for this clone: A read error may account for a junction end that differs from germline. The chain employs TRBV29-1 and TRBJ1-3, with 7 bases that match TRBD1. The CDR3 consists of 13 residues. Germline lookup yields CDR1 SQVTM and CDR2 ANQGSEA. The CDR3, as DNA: TGCAGCGTAGAAGGACAGGATGGAAACACCATATATTTT. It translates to CSVEGQDGNTIYF. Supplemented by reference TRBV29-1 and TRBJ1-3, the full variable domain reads SAVISQKPSRDICQRGTSLTIQCQVDSQVTMMFWYRQQPGQSLTLIATANQGSEATYESGFVIDKFPISRPNLTFSTLTVSNMSPEDSSIYLCSVEGQDGNTIYFGEGSWLTVV.

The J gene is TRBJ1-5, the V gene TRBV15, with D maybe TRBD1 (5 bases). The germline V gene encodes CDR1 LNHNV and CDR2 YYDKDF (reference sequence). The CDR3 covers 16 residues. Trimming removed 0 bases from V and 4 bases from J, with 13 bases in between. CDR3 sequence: CATSREEGPINQPQHF. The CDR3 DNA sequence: TGTGCCACCAGCAGAGAGGAGGGACCAATAAATCAGCCCCAGCATTTT.

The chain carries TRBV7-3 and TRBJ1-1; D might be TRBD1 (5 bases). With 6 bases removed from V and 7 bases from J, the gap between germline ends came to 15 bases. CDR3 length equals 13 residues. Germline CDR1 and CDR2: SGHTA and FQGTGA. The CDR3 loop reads CASSSQGRGEAFF. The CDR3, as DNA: TGTGCCAGCAGTTCTCAAGGAAGGGGTGAAGCTTTCTTT.

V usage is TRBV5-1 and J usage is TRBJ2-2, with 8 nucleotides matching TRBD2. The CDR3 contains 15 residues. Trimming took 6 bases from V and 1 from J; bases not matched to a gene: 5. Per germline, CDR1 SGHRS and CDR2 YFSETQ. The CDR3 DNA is TGCGCCAGCAAGCCAGCGGGGGTGAACACCGGGGAGCTGTTTTTT. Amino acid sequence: CASKPAGVNTGELFF.

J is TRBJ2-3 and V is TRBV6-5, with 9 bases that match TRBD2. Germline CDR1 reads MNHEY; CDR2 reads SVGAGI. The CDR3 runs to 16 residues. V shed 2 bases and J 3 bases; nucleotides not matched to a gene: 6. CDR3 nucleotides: TGTGCCAGCAGTTACGAGGCGGGGGGGTTGACAGATACGCAGTATTTT. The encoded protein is CASSYEAGGLTDTQYF.

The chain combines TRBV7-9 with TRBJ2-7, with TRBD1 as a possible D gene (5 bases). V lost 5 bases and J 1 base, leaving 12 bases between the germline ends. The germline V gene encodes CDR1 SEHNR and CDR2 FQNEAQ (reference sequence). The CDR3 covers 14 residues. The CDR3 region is CASSPSGMSYEQYF. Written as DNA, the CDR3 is TGTGCCAGCAGCCCCTCAGGGATGTCCTACGAGCAGTACTTC.

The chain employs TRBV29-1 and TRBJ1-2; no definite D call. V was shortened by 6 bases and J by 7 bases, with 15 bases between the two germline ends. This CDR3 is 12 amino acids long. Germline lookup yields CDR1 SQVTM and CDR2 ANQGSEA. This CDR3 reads CSVLLQVPGYTF. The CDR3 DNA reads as TGCAGCGTGCTCCTCCAGGTTCCTGGCTACACCTTC. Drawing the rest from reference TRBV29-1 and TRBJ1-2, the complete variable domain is SAVISQKPSRDICQRGTSLTIQCQVDSQVTMMFWYRQQPGQSLTLIATANQGSEATYESGFVIDKFPISRPNLTFSTLTVSNMSPEDSSIYLCSVLLQVPGYTFGSGTRLTVV.

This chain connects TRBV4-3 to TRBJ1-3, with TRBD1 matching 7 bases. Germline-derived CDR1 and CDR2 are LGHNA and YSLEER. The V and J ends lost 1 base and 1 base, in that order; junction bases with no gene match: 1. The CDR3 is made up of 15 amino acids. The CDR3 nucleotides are TGCGCCAGCAGCCAAGCACAGGGGTCTGGAAACACCATATATTTT. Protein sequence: CASSQAQGSGNTIYF.

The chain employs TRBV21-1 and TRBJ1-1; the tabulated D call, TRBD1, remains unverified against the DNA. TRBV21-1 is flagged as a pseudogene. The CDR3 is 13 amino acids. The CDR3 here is CASSTLAGNEAFF. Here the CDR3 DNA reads TGTGCCAGCAGCACCTTGGCAGGGAACGAAGCTTTCTTT.

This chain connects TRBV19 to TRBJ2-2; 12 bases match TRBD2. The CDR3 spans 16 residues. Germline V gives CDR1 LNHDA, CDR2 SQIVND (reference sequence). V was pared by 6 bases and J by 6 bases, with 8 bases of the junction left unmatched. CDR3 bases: TGTGCCAGTAGGGACCCGGGACTAGCGGGCCCCGGGGAGCTGTTTTTT. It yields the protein CASRDPGLAGPGELFF. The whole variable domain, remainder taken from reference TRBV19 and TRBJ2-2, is DGGITQSPKYLFRKEGQNVTLSCEQNLNHDAMYWYRQDPGQGLRLIYYSQIVNDFQKGDIAEGYSVSREKKESFPLTVTSAQKNPTAFYLCASRDPGLAGPGELFFGEGSRLTVL.

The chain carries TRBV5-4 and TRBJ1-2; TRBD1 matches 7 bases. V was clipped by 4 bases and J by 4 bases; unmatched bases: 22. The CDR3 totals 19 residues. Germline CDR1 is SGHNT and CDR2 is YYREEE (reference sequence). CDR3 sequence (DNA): TGTGCCAGCAGCGTCCAGACAGGGAAGTTTACGATAGATTTCTATGGCTACACCTTC. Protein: CASSVQTGKFTIDFYGYTF.

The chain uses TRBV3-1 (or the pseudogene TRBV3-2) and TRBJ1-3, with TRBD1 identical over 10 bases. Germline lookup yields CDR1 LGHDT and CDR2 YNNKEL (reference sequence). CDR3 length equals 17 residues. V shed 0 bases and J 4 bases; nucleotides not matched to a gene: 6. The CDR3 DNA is TGTGCCAGCAGCCAAGAAGGGACAGGGGTCGGGGGAAACACCATATATTTT. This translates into CASSQEGTGVGGNTIYF.

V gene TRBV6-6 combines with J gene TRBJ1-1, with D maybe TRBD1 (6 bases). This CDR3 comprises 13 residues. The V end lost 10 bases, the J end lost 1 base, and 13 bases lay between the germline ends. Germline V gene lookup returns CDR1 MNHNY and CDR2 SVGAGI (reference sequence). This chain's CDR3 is CATDRTGNTEAFF. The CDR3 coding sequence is TGTGCCACCGACAGGACGGGGAACACTGAAGCTTTCTTT.

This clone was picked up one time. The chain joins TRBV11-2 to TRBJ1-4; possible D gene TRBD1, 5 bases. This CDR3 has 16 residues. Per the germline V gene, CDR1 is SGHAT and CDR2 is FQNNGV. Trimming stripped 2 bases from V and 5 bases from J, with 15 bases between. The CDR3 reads CASSLNHYRLNEKLFF. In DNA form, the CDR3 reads TGTGCCAGCAGCTTAAATCATTACAGGCTAAATGAAAAACTGTTTTTT.

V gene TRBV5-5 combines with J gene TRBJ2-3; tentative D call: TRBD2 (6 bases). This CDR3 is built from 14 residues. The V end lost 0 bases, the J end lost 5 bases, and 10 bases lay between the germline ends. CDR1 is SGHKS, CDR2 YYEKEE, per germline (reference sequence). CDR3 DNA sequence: TGTGCCAGCAGCTTGGACCGAGCGGGAGATACGCAGTATTTT. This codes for CASSLDRAGDTQYF.

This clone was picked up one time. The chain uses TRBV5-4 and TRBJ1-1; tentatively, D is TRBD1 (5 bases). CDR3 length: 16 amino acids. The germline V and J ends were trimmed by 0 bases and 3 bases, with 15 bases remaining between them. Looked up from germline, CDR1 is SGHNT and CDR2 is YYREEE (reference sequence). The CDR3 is CASSLGQGWGYTEAFF. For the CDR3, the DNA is TGTGCCAGCAGCTTGGGGCAGGGTTGGGGATACACTGAAGCTTTCTTT.

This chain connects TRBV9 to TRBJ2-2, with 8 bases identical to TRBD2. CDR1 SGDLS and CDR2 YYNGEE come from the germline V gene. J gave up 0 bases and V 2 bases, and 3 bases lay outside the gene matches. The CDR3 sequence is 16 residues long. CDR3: CASSVDSGANTGELFF. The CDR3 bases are TGTGCCAGCAGCGTTGATAGCGGGGCGAACACCGGGGAGCTGTTTTTT.

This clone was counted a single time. The CDR3 bases are TGTGCCAGCAGCTCTTCGAGGGGGAGCAATCAGCCCCAGCATTTT. Amino acid sequence: CASSSSRGSNQPQHF. This chain uses TRBV25-1 with TRBJ1-5; weak D call: TRBD1 (6 bases). CDR3 length equals 15 residues. Germline-derived CDR1 and CDR2 are MGHDK and SYGVNS. Deletions cut 6 bases from V and 1 base from J, with 13 bases between.

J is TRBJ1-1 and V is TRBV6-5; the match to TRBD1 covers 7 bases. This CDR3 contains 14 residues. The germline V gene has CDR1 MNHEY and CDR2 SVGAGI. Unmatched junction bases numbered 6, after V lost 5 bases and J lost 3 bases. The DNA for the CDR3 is TGTGCCAGCAGTCGACAGGGCAGGGACACTGAAGCTTTCTTT. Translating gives CASSRQGRDTEAFF.

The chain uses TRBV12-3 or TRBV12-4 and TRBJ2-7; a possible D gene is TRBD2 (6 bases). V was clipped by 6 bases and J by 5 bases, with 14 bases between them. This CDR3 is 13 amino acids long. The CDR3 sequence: CASSTLAFHEQYF. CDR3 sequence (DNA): TGTGCCAGCAGCACTCTAGCGTTCCACGAGCAGTACTTC.